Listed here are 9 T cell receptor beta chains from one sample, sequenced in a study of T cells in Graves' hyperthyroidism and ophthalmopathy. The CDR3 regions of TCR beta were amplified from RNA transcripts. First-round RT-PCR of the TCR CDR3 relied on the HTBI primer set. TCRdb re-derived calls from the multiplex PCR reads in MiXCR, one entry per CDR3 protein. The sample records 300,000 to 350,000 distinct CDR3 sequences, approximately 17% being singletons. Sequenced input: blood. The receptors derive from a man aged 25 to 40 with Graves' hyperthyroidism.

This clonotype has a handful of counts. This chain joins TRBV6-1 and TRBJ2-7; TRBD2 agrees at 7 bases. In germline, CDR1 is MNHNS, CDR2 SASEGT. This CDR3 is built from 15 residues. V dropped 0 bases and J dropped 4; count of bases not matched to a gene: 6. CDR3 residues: CASSEASGTTYEQYF. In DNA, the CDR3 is TGTGCCAGCAGTGAAGCCAGCGGGACTACTTACGAGCAGTACTTC.

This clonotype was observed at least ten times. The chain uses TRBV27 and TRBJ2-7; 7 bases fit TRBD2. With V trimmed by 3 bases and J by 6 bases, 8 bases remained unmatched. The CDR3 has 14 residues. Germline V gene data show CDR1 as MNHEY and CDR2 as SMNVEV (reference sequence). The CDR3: CASSFRGRALEQYF. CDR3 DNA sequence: TGTGCCAGCAGTTTTAGAGGGAGGGCCCTCGAGCAGTACTTC.

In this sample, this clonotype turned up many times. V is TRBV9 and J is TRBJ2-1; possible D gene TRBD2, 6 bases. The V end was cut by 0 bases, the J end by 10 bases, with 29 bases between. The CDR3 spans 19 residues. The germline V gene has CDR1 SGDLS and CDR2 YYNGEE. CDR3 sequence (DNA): TGTGCCAGCAGCGTAGGAGGTTTCGGGAACGGGAGACTGGGTAACGAGCAGTTCTTC. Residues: CASSVGGFGNGRLGNEQFF.

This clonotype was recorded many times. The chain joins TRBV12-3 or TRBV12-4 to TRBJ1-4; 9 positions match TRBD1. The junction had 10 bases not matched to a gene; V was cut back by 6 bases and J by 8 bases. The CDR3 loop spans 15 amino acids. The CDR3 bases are TGTGCCAGCAGCCCATTCCGGGACAGGGAAGAAAAACTGTTTTTT. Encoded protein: CASSPFRDREEKLFF.

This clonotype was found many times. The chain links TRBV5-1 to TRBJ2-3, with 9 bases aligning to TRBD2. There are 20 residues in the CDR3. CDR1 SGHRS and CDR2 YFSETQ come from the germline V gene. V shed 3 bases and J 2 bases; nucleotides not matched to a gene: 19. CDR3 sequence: CASSWSPTTTLAGITDTQYF. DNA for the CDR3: TGCGCCAGCAGCTGGTCCCCTACCACCACCCTAGCGGGAATCACAGATACGCAGTATTTT.

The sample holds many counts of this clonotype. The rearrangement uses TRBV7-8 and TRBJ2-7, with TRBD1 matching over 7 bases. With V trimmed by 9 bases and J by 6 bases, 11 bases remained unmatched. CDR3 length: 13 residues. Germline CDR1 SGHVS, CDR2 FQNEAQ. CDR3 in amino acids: CASTRDSASEQYF. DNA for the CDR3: TGTGCCAGTACCCGGGACAGTGCTAGCGAGCAGTACTTC.

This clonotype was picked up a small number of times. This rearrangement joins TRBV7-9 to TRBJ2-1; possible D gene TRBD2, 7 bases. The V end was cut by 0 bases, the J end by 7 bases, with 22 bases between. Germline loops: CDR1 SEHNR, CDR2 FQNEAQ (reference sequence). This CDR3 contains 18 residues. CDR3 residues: CASSLAGGGSPTMNEQFF. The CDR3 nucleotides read TGTGCCAGCAGCTTAGCGGGGGGCGGGAGCCCGACCATGAATGAGCAGTTCTTC.

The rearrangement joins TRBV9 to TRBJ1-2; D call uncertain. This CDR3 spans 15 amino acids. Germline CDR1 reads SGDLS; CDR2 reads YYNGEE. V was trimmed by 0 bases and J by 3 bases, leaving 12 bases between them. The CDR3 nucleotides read TGTGCCAGCAGCGTAGGCAGGTCTCGAGACTATGGCTACACCTTC. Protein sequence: CASSVGRSRDYGYTF.

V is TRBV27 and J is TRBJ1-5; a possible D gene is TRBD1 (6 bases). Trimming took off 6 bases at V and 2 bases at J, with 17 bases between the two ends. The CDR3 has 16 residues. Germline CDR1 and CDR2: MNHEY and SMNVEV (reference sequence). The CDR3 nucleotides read TGTGCCAGCAGGACCTATCTCAGGGGTGGCAATCAGCCCCAGCATTTT. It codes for CASRTYLRGGNQPQHF.